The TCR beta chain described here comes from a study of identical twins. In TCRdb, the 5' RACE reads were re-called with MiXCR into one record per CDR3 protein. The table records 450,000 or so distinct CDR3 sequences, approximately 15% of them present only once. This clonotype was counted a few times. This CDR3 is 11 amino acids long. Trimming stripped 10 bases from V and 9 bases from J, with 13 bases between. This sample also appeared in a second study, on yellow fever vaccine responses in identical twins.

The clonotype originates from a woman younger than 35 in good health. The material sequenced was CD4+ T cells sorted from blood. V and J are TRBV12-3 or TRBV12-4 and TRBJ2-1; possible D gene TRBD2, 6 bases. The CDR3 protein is CATRLASEQFF. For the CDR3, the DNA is TGTGCCACCAGGCTAGCGAGTGAGCAGTTCTTC.